One T cell receptor (beta chain) is described in this entry. The antigen is not known. TCR beta CDR3 regions were amplified from RNA transcripts. Using the HTBI primer set, a first-round RT-PCR was run on the TCR CDR3. TCRdb fed the multiplex PCR reads into MiXCR, producing one record per CDR3 protein. The repertoire consists of hundreds of thousands of distinct CDR3 sequences, with about an eighth occurring once and the leading ten covering roughly 35%. This entry is derived from a study of T cells in Graves' hyperthyroidism and ophthalmopathy. Study at large: Peripheral blood draws took place at initial diagnosis, ahead of any treatment. Study results and limitations: Stable hyperthyroidism and ophthalmopathy were separated using 13 V-J signatures. Blood samples included most of the expanded thyroid clonotypes exceeding 0.001.

From germline, CDR1 is SQVTM and CDR2 ANQGSEA. The CDR3 runs 13 residues. V was clipped by 7 bases and J by 0 bases, with 9 bases between them. Sequenced: blood. The source of this sequence is a woman aged 40 to 55 with Graves' ophthalmopathy. The gene calls are TRBV29-1 and TRBJ2-2; D is unresolved. In DNA, the CDR3 is TGCAGCGCCGGCCCCTCGAACACCGGGGAGCTGTTTTTT. Translating it yields CSAGPSNTGELFF.